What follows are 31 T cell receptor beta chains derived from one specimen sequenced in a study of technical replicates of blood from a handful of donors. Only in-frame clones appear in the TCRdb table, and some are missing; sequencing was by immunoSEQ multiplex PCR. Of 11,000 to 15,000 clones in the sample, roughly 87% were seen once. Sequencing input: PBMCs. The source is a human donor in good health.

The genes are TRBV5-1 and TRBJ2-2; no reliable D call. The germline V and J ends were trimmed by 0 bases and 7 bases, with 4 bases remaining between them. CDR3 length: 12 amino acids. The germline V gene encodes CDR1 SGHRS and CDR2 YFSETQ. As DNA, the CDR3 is TGCGCCAGCAGCTTGGGCGACGGGGAGCTGTTTTTT. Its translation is CASSLGDGELFF.

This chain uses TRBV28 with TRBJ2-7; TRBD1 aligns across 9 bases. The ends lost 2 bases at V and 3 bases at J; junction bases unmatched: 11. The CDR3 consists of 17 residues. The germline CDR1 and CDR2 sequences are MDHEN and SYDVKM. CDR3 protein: CASSLVGAGTGYYEQYF. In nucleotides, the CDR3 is TGTGCCAGCAGTTTAGTTGGGGCTGGGACAGGGTACTACGAGCAGTACTTC.

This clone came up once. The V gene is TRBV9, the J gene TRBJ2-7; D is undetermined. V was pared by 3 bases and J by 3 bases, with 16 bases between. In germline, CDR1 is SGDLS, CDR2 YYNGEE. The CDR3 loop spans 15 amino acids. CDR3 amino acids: CASSAFHNPIYEQYF. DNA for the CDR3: TGTGCCAGCAGCGCGTTTCACAACCCGATCTACGAGCAGTACTTC. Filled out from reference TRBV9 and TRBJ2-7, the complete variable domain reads DSGVTQTPKHLITATGQRVTLRCSPRSGDLSVYWYQQSLDQGLQFLIQYYNGEERAKGNILERFSAQQFPDLHSELNLSSLELGDSALYFCASSAFHNPIYEQYFGPGTRLTVT.

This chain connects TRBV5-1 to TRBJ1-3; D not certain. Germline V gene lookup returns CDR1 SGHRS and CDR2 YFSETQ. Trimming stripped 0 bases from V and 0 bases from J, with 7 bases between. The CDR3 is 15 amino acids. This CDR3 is CASSLALGSGNTIYF. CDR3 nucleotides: TGCGCCAGCAGCTTGGCCCTAGGCTCTGGAAACACCATATATTTT.

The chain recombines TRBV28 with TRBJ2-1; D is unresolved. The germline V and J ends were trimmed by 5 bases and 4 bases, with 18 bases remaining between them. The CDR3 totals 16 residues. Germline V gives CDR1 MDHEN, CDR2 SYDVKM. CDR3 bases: TGTGCCAGCAGTGTGACTTTCCCCGGTATGTACAATGAGCAGTTCTTC. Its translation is CASSVTFPGMYNEQFF.

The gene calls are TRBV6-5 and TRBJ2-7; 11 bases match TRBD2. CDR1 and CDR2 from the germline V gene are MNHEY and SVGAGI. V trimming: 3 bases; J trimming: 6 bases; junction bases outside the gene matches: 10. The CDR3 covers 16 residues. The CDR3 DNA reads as TGTGCCAGCAGTTATGGGGGGCTAGCGGGAGGATCCGAGCAGTACTTC. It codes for CASSYGGLAGGSEQYF.

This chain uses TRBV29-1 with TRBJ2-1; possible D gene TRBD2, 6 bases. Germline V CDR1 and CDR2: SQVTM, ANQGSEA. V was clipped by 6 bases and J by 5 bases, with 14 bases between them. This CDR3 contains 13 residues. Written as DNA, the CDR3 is TGCAGCGTCGGGGGTGACATCCACAATGAGCAGTTCTTC. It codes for CSVGGDIHNEQFF.

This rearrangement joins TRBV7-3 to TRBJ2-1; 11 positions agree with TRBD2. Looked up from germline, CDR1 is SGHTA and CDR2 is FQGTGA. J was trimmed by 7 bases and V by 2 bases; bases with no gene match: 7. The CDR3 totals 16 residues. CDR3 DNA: TGTGCCAGCAGCTTAGGGGGTAGCGGGAGGGGGAATGAGCAGTTCTTC. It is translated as CASSLGGSGRGNEQFF.

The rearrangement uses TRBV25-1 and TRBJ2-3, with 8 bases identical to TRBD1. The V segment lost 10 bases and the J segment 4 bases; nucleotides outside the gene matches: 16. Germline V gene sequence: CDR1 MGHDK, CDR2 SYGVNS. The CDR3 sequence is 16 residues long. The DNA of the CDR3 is TGTGCCATCTCCCGCCCCGGACAGGGCAGTGCAGATACGCAGTATTTT. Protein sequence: CAISRPGQGSADTQYF.

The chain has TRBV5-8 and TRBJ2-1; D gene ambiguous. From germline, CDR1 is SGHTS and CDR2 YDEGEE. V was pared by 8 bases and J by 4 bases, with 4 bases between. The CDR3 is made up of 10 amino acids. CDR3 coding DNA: TGTGCCAGTTCATACAATGAGCAGTTCTTC. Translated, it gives CASSYNEQFF. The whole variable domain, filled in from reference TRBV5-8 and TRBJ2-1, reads EAGVTQSPTHLIKTRGQQATLRCSPISGHTSVYWYQQALGLGLQFLLWYDEGEERNRGNFPPRFSGRQFPNYSSELNVNALELEDSALYLCASSYNEQFFGPGTRLTVL.

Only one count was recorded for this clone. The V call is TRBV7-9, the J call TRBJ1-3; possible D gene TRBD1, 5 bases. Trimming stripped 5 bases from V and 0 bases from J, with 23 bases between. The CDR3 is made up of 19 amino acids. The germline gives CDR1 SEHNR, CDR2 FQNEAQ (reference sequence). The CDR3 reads CASSPGNSRRPSSGNTIYF. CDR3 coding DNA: TGTGCCAGCAGCCCAGGGAACAGCCGAAGACCTAGCTCTGGAAACACCATATATTTT.

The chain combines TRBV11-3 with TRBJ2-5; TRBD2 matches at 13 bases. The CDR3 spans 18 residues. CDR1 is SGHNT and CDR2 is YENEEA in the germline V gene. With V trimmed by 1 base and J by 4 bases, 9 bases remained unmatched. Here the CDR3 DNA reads TGTGCCAGCAGCTTAGGGCGGACTAGCGGGAGTAGAGGAGAGACCCAGTACTTC. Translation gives CASSLGRTSGSRGETQYF.

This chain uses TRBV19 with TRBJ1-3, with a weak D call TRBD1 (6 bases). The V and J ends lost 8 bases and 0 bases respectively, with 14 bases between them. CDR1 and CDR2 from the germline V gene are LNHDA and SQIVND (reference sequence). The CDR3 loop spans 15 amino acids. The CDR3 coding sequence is TGTGCCAGTGAACGACAGGACCGCTCTGGAAACACCATATATTTT. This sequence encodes CASERQDRSGNTIYF.

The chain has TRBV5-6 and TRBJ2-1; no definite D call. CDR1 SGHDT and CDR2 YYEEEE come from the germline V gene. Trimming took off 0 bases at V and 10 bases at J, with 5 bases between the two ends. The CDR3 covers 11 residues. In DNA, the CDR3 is TGTGCCAGCAGCTTGGTTGAGGAGCAGTTCTTC. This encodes CASSLVEEQFF.

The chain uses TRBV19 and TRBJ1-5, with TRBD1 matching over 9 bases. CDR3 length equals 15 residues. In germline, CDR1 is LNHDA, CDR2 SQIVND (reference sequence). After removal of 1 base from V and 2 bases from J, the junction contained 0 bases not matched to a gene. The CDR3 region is CASSIGTGGNQPQHF. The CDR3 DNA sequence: TGTGCCAGTAGTATAGGGACAGGGGGCAATCAGCCCCAGCATTTT.

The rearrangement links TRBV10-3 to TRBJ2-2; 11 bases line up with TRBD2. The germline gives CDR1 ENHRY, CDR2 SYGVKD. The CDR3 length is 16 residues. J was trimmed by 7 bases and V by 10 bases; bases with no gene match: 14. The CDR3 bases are TGTGCCACCTCATATAGCGGGAGGGCCCTCGACGGGGAGCTGTTTTTT. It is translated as CATSYSGRALDGELFF.

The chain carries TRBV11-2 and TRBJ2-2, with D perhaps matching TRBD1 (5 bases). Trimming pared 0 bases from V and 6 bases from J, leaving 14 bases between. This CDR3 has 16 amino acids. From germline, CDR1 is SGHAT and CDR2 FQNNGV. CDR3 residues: CASSLDQGWVSGELFF. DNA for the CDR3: TGTGCCAGCAGCTTAGATCAGGGATGGGTTTCCGGGGAGCTGTTTTTT.

This CDR3 is CASSPEQGLDYEQYF. In DNA form, the CDR3 reads TGTGCCAGCTCACCCGAACAGGGATTAGACTACGAGCAGTACTTC. The genes are TRBV18 and TRBJ2-7; weak D call: TRBD1 (6 bases). The CDR3 is 15 amino acids. With 3 bases removed from V and 3 bases from J, the gap between germline ends came to 15 bases. Germline V gene sequence: CDR1 KGHSH, CDR2 LQKENI.

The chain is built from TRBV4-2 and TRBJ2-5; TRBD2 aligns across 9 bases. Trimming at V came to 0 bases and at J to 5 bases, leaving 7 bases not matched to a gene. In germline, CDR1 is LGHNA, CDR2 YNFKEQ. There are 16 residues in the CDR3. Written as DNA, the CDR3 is TGTGCCAGCAGCCAAGATGTGGCGGGAGGGCCCGAGACCCAGTACTTC. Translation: CASSQDVAGGPETQYF.

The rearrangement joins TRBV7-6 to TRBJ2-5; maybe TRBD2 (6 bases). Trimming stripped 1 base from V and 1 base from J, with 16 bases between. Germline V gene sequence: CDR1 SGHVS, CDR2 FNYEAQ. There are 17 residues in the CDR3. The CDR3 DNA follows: TGTGCCAGCAGCTTAGGAGGAGGTAGCGGAGTCCAAGAGACCCAGTACTTC. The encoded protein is CASSLGGGSGVQETQYF.

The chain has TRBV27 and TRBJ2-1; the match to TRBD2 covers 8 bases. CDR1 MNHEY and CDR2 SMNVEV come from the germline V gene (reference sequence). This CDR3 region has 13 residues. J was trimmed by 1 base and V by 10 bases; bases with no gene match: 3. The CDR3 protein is CATSSGSYNEQFF. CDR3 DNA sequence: TGTGCCACCTCTAGCGGGTCCTACAATGAGCAGTTCTTC.

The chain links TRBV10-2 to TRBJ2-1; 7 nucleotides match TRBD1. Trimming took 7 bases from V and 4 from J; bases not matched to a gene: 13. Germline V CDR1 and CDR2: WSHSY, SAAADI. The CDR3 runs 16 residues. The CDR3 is CASNLQGTPPYNEQFF. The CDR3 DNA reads TGCGCCAGCAACCTACAGGGGACACCACCGTACAATGAGCAGTTCTTC.

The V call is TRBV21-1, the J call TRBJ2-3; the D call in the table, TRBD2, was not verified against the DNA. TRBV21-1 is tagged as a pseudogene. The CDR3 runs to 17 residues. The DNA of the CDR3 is TGTGCCAGCAGCAAAAACCCAGCGGGAGGGCAACAAGATACGCAGTATTTT. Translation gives CASSKNPAGGQQDTQYF.

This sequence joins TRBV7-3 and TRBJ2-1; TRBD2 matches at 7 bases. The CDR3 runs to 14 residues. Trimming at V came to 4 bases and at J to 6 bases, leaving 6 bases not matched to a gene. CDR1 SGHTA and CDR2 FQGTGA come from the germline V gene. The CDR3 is CASSSPVAGNEQFF. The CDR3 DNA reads TGTGCCAGCAGCTCCCCGGTAGCGGGCAATGAGCAGTTCTTC.

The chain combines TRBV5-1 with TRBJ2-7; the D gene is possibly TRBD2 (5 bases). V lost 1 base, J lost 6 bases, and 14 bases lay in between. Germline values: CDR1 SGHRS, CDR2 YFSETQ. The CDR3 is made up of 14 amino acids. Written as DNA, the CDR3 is TGCGCCAGCAGCTTGACCGGAGGAGGCTTCGAGCAGTACTTC. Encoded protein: CASSLTGGGFEQYF.

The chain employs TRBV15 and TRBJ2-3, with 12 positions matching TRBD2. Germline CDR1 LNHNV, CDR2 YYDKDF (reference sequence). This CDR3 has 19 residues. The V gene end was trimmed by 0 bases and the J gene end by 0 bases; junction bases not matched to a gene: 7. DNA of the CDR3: TGTGCCACCAGCAGAGATCGGCTAGCGGGAGGGCGTAGCACAGATACGCAGTATTTT. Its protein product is CATSRDRLAGGRSTDTQYF.

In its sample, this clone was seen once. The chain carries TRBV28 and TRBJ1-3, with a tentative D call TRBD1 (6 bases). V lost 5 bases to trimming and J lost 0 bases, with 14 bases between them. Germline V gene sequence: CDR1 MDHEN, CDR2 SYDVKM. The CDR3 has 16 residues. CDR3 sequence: CASSPTDRTSGNTIYF. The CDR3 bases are TGTGCCAGCAGTCCAACCGACAGGACCTCTGGAAACACCATATATTTT.

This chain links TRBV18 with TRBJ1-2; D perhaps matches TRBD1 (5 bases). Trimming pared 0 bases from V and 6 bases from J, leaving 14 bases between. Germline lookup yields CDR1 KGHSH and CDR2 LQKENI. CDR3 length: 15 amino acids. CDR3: CASSPPSVTEDGYTF. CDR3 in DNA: TGTGCCAGCTCACCACCATCCGTGACAGAGGATGGCTACACCTTC. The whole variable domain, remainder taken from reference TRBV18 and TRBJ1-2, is NAGVMQNPRHLVRRRGQEARLRCSPMKGHSHVYWYRQLPEEGLKFMVYLQKENIIDESGMPKERFSAEFPKEGPSILRIQQVVRGDSAAYFCASSPPSVTEDGYTFGSGTRLTVV.

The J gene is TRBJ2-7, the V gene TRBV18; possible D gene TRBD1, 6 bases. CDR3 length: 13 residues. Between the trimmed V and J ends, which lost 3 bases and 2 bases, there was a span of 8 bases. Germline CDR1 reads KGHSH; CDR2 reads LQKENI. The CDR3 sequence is CASSPAGAYEQYF. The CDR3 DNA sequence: TGTGCCAGCTCACCGGCAGGGGCCTACGAGCAGTACTTC.

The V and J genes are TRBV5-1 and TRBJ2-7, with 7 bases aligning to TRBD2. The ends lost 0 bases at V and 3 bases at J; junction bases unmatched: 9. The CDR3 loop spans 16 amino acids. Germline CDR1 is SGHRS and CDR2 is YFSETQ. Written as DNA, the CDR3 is TGCGCCAGCAGCTTGGCCGGGGGGTCGGTGGGCTACGAGCAGTACTTC. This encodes CASSLAGGSVGYEQYF.

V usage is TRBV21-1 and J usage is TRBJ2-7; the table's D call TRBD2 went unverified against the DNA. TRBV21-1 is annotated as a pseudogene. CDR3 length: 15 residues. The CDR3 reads CASSETSGTIYEQYF. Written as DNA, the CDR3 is TGTGCCAGCAGCGAGACTAGCGGGACCATCTACGAGCAGTACTTC.